This T cell receptor (beta chain) is drawn from a study of cytomegalovirus exposure and HLA in healthy donors. Across the study: A later analysis reported the same platform for the 100 to 150 validation repertoires and the 500 to 700 first-cohort repertoires. General study results and limits: Whilst most TCR sequences proved rare, a subset of public TCRs occurred across many donors.

CDR3 length equals 16 residues. Germline loops: CDR1 SGHAT, CDR2 FQNNGV. Trimming took 4 bases from V and 0 from J, leaving 16 bases between them. With regard to this clone: Antigen unknown.

Method: immunoSEQ multiplex PCR; TCRdb's copy keeps in-frame clones and lacks some. Altogether some 140,000 clones are present, almost 85% being singletons, with the ten largest covering 25% to 30%. Sequencing input: PBMCs. The TCR was taken from a man younger than 40 in good health and CMV-seropositive. This rearrangement joins TRBV11-2 to TRBJ2-7; maybe TRBD2 (5 bases). The chain's CDR3 is CASSSLDASTSYEQYF. The CDR3 DNA sequence: TGTGCCAGCAGCTCCTTAGATGCTAGCACCTCCTACGAGCAGTACTTC. The whole variable domain, remainder taken from reference TRBV11-2 and TRBJ2-7, is EAGVAQSPRYKIIEKRQSVAFWCNPISGHATLYWYQQILGQGPKLLIQFQNNGVVDDSQLPKDRFSAERLKGVDSTLKIQPAKLEDSAVYLCASSSLDASTSYEQYFGPGTRLTVT.